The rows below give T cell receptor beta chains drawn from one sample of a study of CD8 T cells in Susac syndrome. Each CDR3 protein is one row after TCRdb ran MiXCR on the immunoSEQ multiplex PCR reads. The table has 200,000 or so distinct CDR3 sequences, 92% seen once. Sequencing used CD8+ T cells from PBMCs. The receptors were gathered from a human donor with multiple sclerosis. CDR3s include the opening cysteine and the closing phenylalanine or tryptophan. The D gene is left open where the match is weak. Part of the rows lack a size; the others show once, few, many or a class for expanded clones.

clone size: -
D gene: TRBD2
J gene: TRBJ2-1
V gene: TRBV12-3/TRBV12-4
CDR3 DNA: TGTGCCAGCAGAGAAGCGGGACTAGCGAACAATGAGCAGTTCTTC
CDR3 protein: CASREAGLANNEQFF

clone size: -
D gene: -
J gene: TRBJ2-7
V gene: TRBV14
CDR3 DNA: TGTGCCAGCAGCCGAGACGACAGGGAGGTGTACGAGCAGTACTTC
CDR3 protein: CASSRDDREVYEQYF

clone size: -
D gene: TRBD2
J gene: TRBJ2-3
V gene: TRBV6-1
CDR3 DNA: TGTGCCAGCAGTGAGACACGTTTAAGGGGTAGCGGGAGTCCTCCAGATACGCAGTATTTT
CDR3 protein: CASSETRLRGSGSPPDTQYF

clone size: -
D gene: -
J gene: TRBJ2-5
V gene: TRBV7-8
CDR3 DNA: TGTGCCAGCAGCTTAGAACTGAGCGAGACCCAGTACTTC
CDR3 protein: CASSLELSETQYF

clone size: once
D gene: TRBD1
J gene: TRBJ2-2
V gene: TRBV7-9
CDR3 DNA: TGTGCCAGCAGCTTAGTGGCAGGGGGCAAGAACACCGGGGAGCTGTTTTTT
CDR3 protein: CASSLVAGGKNTGELFF

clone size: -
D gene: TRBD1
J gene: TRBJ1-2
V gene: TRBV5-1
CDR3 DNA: TGCGCCAGCAGCTGGGGGACAGGGTCTGACTATGGCTACACCTTC
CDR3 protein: CASSWGTGSDYGYTF

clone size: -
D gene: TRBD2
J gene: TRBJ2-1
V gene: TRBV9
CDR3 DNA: TGTGCCAGCAGCGCGGGCCTAGCGGGAGAGAACAATGAGCAGTTCTTC
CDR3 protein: CASSAGLAGENNEQFF

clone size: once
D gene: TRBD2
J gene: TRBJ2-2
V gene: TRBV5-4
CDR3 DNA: TGTGCCAGCAGCTGGACTAGCGGGAGGGCGTCGGCATCCCGGGAGCTGTTTTTT
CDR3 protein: CASSWTSGRASASRELFF

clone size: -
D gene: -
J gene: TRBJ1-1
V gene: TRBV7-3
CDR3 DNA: TGTGCCAGCAGCTCTGAGGGGGTGAAAGCGGCTTTCTTT
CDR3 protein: CASSSEGVKAAFF

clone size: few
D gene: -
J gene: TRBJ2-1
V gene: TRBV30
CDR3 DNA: TGTGCCTGGAGGCCAGGACCGCACAATGAGCAGTTCTTC
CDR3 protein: CAWRPGPHNEQFF

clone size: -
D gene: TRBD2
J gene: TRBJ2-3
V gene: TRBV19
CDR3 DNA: TGTGCCAGTAGTATCCAGAGCGGGGTACGATCAGATACGCAGTATTTT
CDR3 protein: CASSIQSGVRSDTQYF

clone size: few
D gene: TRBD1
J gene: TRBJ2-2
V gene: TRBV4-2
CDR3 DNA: TGTGCCAGCAGCCCCTGGACAGGCGGGACCGGGGAGCTGTTTTTT
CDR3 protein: CASSPWTGGTGELFF

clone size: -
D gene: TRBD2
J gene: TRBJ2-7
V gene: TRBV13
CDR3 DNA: TGTGCCAGCAGCCAAACACCGGGAACTAGCGGGGGGGAAACCTACGAGCAGTACTTC
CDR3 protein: CASSQTPGTSGGETYEQYF

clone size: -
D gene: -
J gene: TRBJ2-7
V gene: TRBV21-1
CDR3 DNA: TGTGCCAGCACAATCGGGACAGGGAACGAGCAGTACTTC
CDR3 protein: CASTIGTGNEQYF

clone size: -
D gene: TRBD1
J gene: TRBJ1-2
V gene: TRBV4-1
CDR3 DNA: TGCGCCAGCAGCCATCCGAGGACAGGGGGGGATGGCTACACCTTC
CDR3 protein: CASSHPRTGGDGYTF

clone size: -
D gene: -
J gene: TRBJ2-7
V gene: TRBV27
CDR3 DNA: TGTGCCTACCCCAGCCGGGTGGGTGAGCAGTACTTC
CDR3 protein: CAYPSRVGEQYF

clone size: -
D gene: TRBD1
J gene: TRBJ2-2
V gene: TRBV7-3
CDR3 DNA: TGTGCCAGCAGCTTAATGGGTCTGGCCGCGAGGACAGGGTACACCGGGGAGCTGTTTTTT
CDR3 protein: CASSLMGLAARTGYTGELFF

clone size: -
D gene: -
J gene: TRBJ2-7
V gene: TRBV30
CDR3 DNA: TGTGCCTGCGTTCACCCAGGAGGCTACGAGCAGTACTTC
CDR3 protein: CACVHPGGYEQYF

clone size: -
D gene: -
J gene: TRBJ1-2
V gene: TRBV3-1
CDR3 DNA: TGTGCCAGCAGCCTAGGGAACGCAGGGACGTATGGCTACACCTTC
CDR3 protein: CASSLGNAGTYGYTF

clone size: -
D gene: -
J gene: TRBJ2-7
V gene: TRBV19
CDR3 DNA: TGTGCCAGTAGTATAGTTCTCCGGGGCTCCTACGAGCAGTACTTC
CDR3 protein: CASSIVLRGSYEQYF

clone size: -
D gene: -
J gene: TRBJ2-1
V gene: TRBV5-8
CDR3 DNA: TGTGCCAGCAGCCCCCGGACTGCCGCCCCAAGCTCCTACAATGAGCAGTTCTTC
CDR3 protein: CASSPRTAAPSSYNEQFF

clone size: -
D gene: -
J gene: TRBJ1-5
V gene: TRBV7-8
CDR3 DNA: TGTGCCAGCAGCTTAGGACCCGGGACCAATCAGCCCCAGCATTTT
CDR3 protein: CASSLGPGTNQPQHF

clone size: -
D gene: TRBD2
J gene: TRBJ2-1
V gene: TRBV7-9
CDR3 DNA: TGTGCCAGCAGCTCCCGGCGGGGGACTAGACCAGACAATGAGCAGTTCTTC
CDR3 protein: CASSSRRGTRPDNEQFF

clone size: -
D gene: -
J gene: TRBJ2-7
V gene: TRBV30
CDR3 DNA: TGTGCCTGGAGTAGCGACTCTATCTACGAGCAGTACTTC
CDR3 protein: CAWSSDSIYEQYF

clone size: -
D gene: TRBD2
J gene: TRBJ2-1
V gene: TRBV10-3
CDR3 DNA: TGTGCCATCAGTGGGGGAGCTAGCGGGGAACCGACGGAGCAGTTCTTC
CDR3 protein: CAISGGASGEPTEQFF

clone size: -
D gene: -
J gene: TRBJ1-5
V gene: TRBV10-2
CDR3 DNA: TGCGCCAGCAGTGAGGCGCAGGGGCGGGACCAGCCCCAGCATTTT
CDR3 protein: CASSEAQGRDQPQHF

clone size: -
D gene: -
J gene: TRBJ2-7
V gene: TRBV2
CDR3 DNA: TGTGCCAGCTTCTGGATTGGCGAGCAGTACTTC
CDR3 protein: CASFWIGEQYF

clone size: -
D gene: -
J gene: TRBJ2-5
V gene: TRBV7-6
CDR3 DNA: TGTGCCAGCAGCCGTCAACTACGCGGTGAGGAGACCCAGTACTTC
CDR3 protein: CASSRQLRGEETQYF

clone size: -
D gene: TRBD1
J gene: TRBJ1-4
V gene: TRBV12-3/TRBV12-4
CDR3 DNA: TGTGCCAGCAGCTCCGGGGGGGGACAGGCCCTGTTTTTT
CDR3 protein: CASSSGGGQALFF

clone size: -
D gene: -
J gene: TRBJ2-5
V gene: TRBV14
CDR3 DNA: TGTGCCAGCAGCCAAGCTAGGAGGGGAGTGGAGACCCAGTACTTC
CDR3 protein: CASSQARRGVETQYF

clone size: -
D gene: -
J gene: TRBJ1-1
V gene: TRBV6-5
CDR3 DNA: TGTGCCAGCAGTTACTCGGGGATGAACACTGAAGCTTTCTTT
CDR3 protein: CASSYSGMNTEAFF

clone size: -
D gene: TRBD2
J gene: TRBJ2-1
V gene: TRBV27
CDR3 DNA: TGTGCCAGCAGTTTATGGGGGGGGAGGGAGCAGTTCTTC
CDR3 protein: CASSLWGGREQFF

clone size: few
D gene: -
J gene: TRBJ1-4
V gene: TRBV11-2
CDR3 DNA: TGTGCCAGCAGCTCACAGGGAAAACTGTTTTTT
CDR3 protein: CASSSQGKLFF

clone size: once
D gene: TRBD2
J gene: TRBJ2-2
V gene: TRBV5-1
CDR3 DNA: TGCGCCAGCAGCCCCCCAAGCGGGGCGAACACCGGGGAGCTGTTTTTT
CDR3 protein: CASSPPSGANTGELFF

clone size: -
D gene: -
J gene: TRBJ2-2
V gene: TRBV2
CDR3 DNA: TGTGCCAGCAGTTTTGCTCGGTCCGGGGAGCTGTTTTTT
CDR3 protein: CASSFARSGELFF

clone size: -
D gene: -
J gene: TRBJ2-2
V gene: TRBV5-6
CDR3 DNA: TGTGCCAGCAGCTTACTCTACCTGGCGAACACCGGGGAGCTGTTTTTT
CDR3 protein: CASSLLYLANTGELFF

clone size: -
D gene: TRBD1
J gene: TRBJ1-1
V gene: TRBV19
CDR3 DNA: TGTGCCAGTAGAACAGGGGGCACTGAAGCTTTCTTT
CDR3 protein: CASRTGGTEAFF

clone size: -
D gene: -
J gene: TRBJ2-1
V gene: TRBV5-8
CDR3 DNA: TGTGCCAGCAGCTTTGGCCCTGGCTCCTACAATGAGCAGTTCTTC
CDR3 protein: CASSFGPGSYNEQFF